This passage covers 9 T cell receptor beta chains from one sample sequenced in a study of OX40 agonist ivuxolimab in advanced cancers. Method: immunoSEQ multiplex PCR; TCRdb's copy keeps in-frame clones and lacks some. The profile covers about 93,000 clones, with around 92% appearing a single time and around 0.54% taken by the ten largest. Sample: CD4+ or CD8+ T cells sorted from blood, taken in a trial of the OX40 agonist ivuxolimab. The source is an adult with an advanced solid tumor such as melanoma, head and neck, liver or kidney cancer.

This clone has just a few counts. J is TRBJ2-5 and V is TRBV19; D gene uncertain. CDR1 is LNHDA and CDR2 is SQIVND in the germline V gene (reference sequence). The V end was cut by 10 bases, the J end by 2 bases, with 8 bases between. The CDR3 is 11 amino acids. The DNA of the CDR3 is TGTGCCACCACAGCTCAAGAGACCCAGTACTTC. Translated, it gives CATTAQETQYF. The full variable domain, completed using reference TRBV19 and TRBJ2-5, is DGGITQSPKYLFRKEGQNVTLSCEQNLNHDAMYWYRQDPGQGLRLIYYSQIVNDFQKGDIAEGYSVSREKKESFPLTVTSAQKNPTAFYLCATTAQETQYFGPGTRLLVL.

As regards this clone: The identical CDR3 is also encoded by other nucleotide sequences in the sample. V usage is TRBV18 and J usage is TRBJ2-2; TRBD1 matches at 10 bases. Trimming took 2 bases from V and 3 from J; bases not matched to a gene: 0. The CDR3 totals 15 residues. Looked up from germline, CDR1 is KGHSH and CDR2 is LQKENI. The DNA of the CDR3 is TGTGCCAGCTCACCAGGACAGGGGGACACCGGGGAGCTGTTTTTT. This codes for CASSPGQGDTGELFF.

V usage is TRBV5-1 and J usage is TRBJ2-5; 7 nucleotides match TRBD1. Germline V lookup: CDR1 SGHRS, CDR2 YFSETQ. This CDR3 is 14 amino acids long. V was clipped by 2 bases and J by 3 bases; unmatched bases: 4. CDR3 residues: CASSFGQGEETQYF. CDR3 nucleotides: TGCGCCAGCAGCTTTGGGCAGGGGGAAGAGACCCAGTACTTC. The whole variable domain, remainder taken from reference TRBV5-1 and TRBJ2-5, is KAGVTQTPRYLIKTRGQQVTLSCSPISGHRSVSWYQQTPGQGLQFLFEYFSETQRNKGNFPGRFSGRQFSNSRSEMNVSTLELGDSALYLCASSFGQGEETQYFGPGTRLLVL.

The chain joins TRBV6-5 to TRBJ1-2, with 7 bases aligning to TRBD1. V was pared by 5 bases and J by 6 bases, with 6 bases of the junction left unmatched. This CDR3 has 13 amino acids. Germline values: CDR1 MNHEY, CDR2 SVGAGI. The CDR3 DNA follows: TGTGCCAGCAGTGTGGGCACAGGGGATGGCTACACCTTC. It codes for CASSVGTGDGYTF.

The chain is built from TRBV5-1 and TRBJ2-1, with TRBD2 matching over 8 bases. The CDR3 runs 15 residues. The J segment lost 7 bases and the V segment lost 3 bases, leaving 9 bases of the junction unmatched. Germline V gene lookup returns CDR1 SGHRS and CDR2 YFSETQ. CDR3 amino acids: CASSSSWGLVNEQFF. CDR3 coding DNA: TGCGCCAGCAGCTCCTCCTGGGGACTAGTAAATGAGCAGTTCTTC.

This chain joins TRBV11-2 and TRBJ2-3; D not certain. There are 15 residues in the CDR3. Trimming took 1 base from V and 0 from J, leaving 8 bases between them. Germline V CDR1 and CDR2: SGHAT, FQNNGV. CDR3 nucleotides: TGTGCCAGCAGCTTAGCTGTCCTCAGCACAGATACGCAGTATTTT. Amino acids: CASSLAVLSTDTQYF.

The chain uses TRBV18 and TRBJ2-3, with a possible D match to TRBD2 (6 bases). The CDR3 is made up of 13 amino acids. CDR1 and CDR2 from the germline V gene are KGHSH and LQKENI. Trimming removed 6 bases at V and 7 bases at J, with 14 bases between. The CDR3 DNA follows: TGTGCCAGCTCGGGACTCAACACGAATACGCAGTATTTT. This gives the protein CASSGLNTNTQYF. The full variable domain, its missing parts supplied by reference TRBV18 and TRBJ2-3, is NAGVMQNPRHLVRRRGQEARLRCSPMKGHSHVYWYRQLPEEGLKFMVYLQKENIIDESGMPKERFSAEFPKEGPSILRIQQVVRGDSAAYFCASSGLNTNTQYFGPGTRLTVL.

The rearrangement links TRBV10-3 to TRBJ2-1; a weak D match, TRBD2 (5 bases). Per germline, CDR1 ENHRY and CDR2 SYGVKD. Trimming removed 4 bases from V and 6 bases from J, with 19 bases in between. This CDR3 spans 16 amino acids. The CDR3 bases are TGTGCCATCAGTGGCGAGAGAGGGTGGTCTTCCAATGAGCAGTTCTTC. Encoded protein: CAISGERGWSSNEQFF.

The V and J genes are TRBV4-2 and TRBJ2-7; D may be TRBD1 (5 bases). Germline V gene sequence: CDR1 LGHNA, CDR2 YNFKEQ. The V gene lost 2 bases and the J gene lost 4 bases, with 15 bases spanning the gap. This CDR3 comprises 15 residues. The CDR3 DNA follows: TGTGCCAGCAGCCAAATCCCCCCTTCAGGGTACGAGCAGTACTTC. It codes for CASSQIPPSGYEQYF.